Listed below are T cell receptor beta chains from one sample, sequenced in a study of PD-1 blockade in classical Hodgkin lymphoma. Profiling relied on immunoSEQ multiplex PCR, and the TCRdb table lists in-frame clones only, not all of them. Found here are more than 75,000 clones, 85% to 95% of them singletons; the top ten hold around 2%. Sequencing was performed on peripheral blood mononuclear cells (PBMCs), taken before the fourth cycle of nivolumab. The receptors derive from a human donor with classical Hodgkin lymphoma. Both conserved end residues are part of each CDR3. Each record gives: V gene, clone size, J gene, D gene, CDR3 protein, CDR3 DNA. D genes are given only for firm matches. Rows may omit the clone size; those that give it use once, few, many or a size class.

TRBV5-1	-	TRBJ1-4	-	CASSLEAATATNEKLFF	TGCGCCAGCAGCTTGGAAGCCGCGACAGCAACTAATGAAAAACTGTTTTTT
TRBV28	-	TRBJ2-1	-	CASSLLNEQFF	TGTGCCAGCAGTTTACTAAATGAGCAGTTCTTC
TRBV29-1	-	TRBJ2-5	-	CSVAGGKETQYF	TGCAGCGTTGCGGGTGGAAAAGAGACCCAGTACTTC
TRBV4-1	-	TRBJ2-1	-	CASSPTWTLNEQFF	TGCGCCAGCAGCCCCACTTGGACTCTAAATGAGCAGTTCTTC
TRBV5-4	-	TRBJ2-3	TRBD2	CASSLASGITDTQYF	TGTGCCAGCAGCTTGGCTAGCGGTATCACAGATACGCAGTATTTT
TRBV7-2	-	TRBJ2-7	TRBD2	CASSLSGTSGKEYF	TGTGCCAGCAGCTTATCCGGGACTAGCGGGAAGGAGTACTTC
TRBV7-3	-	TRBJ2-1	-	CASSLAGTRLHNEQFF	TGTGCCAGCAGCTTAGCCGGGACCCGCCTCCACAATGAGCAGTTCTTC
TRBV11-2	-	TRBJ2-1	-	CASSLNNGLNEQFF	TGTGCCAGCAGCTTGAACAACGGTCTTAATGAGCAGTTCTTC
TRBV9	-	TRBJ2-2	-	CASSVDPTYTGELFF	TGTGCCAGCAGCGTCGATCCGACTTACACCGGGGAGCTGTTTTTT
TRBV2	once	TRBJ1-1	-	CASIFTGTMNTEAFF	TGTGCCAGCATATTTACGGGGACTATGAACACTGAAGCTTTCTTT
TRBV28	-	TRBJ2-6	-	CASTHPGANVLTF	TGTGCCAGCACCCACCCTGGGGCCAACGTCCTGACTTTC
TRBV5-6	-	TRBJ1-2	-	CASSFTFRSGYTF	TGTGCCAGCAGCTTTACATTTCGGTCCGGCTACACCTTC
TRBV14	-	TRBJ2-3	TRBD2	CASSSRLAGFFTDTQYF	TGTGCCAGCAGCTCCCGACTAGCGGGTTTTTTCACAGATACGCAGTATTTT
TRBV9	-	TRBJ1-1	TRBD1	CASSPRTGRTEAFF	TGTGCCAGCAGCCCTCGGACAGGGAGGACTGAAGCTTTCTTT
TRBV30	-	TRBJ2-7	TRBD1	CAWNPGQGFYEQYF	TGTGCCTGGAACCCGGGACAGGGGTTCTACGAGCAGTACTTC
TRBV5-6	-	TRBJ2-5	-	CASSLAVETQYF	TGTGCCAGCAGCCTCGCGGTGGAGACCCAGTACTTC
TRBV30	-	TRBJ2-7	TRBD2	CAWSVLAGDYEQYF	TGTGCCTGGAGTGTACTAGCGGGAGATTACGAGCAGTACTTC
TRBV7-6	-	TRBJ2-7	-	CASSFRGLGTIYF	TGTGCCAGCAGCTTTAGAGGATTAGGTACAATCTACTTC
TRBV9	-	TRBJ2-3	TRBD2	CASSVGLAGPTDTQYF	TGTGCCAGCAGCGTAGGCCTAGCGGGGCCCACAGATACGCAGTATTTT
TRBV9	-	TRBJ2-7	-	CASSADVSATEQYF	TGTGCCAGCAGCGCCGACGTTTCGGCTACGGAGCAGTACTTC
TRBV6-5	-	TRBJ2-6	-	CASRLHSGANVLTF	TGTGCCAGCAGGTTACACTCTGGGGCCAACGTCCTGACTTTC
TRBV4-1	-	TRBJ2-4	TRBD2	CASSRGSVAGVPKNIQYF	TGCGCCAGCAGCCGAGGGTCGGTGGCGGGAGTTCCCAAAAACATTCAGTACTTC
TRBV7-3	-	TRBJ2-3	-	CASSQPNTDTQYF	TGTGCCAGCAGTCAACCAAACACAGATACGCAGTATTTT
TRBV9	-	TRBJ2-7	TRBD2	CASSPRTSGFYEQYF	TGTGCCAGCAGCCCTAGGACTAGCGGGTTCTACGAGCAGTACTTC
TRBV6-5	-	TRBJ1-4	-	CASSRGSNEKLFF	TGTGCCAGCAGCCGAGGCAGTAATGAAAAACTGTTTTTT
TRBV27	-	TRBJ2-1	-	CASRDFLDEQFF	TGTGCCAGCAGGGACTTTCTCGACGAGCAGTTCTTC
TRBV28	-	TRBJ2-7	-	CASRDSQIFDYEQYF	TGTGCCAGCAGGGACAGTCAAATATTTGACTACGAGCAGTACTTC
TRBV7-3	-	TRBJ1-1	-	CASSPQALGGNTEAFF	TGTGCCAGCAGCCCCCAGGCCCTGGGGGGGAACACTGAAGCTTTCTTT
TRBV2	-	TRBJ1-5	-	CASTVAGAQPQHF	TGTGCCAGCACGGTTGCGGGGGCTCAGCCCCAGCATTTT
TRBV6-5	once	TRBJ1-5	-	CASSYSREELDQPQHF	TGTGCCAGCAGTTACTCCAGGGAAGAGTTGGATCAGCCCCAGCATTTT
TRBV4-1	-	TRBJ2-5	-	CASSQGGFGGQETQYF	TGCGCCAGCAGCCAAGGGGGGTTTGGGGGCCAAGAGACCCAGTACTTC
TRBV5-1	-	TRBJ1-4	-	CASSLYSGAGEKLFF	TGCGCCAGCAGCTTGTATTCAGGGGCCGGGGAAAAACTGTTTTTT
TRBV19	-	TRBJ1-1	TRBD1	CASSRQGGLNTEAFF	TGTGCCAGTAGCCGCCAGGGGGGATTGAACACTGAAGCTTTCTTT
TRBV15	-	TRBJ2-7	TRBD1	CATSRGPPGQGFF	TGTGCCACCAGCAGAGGGCCACCGGGACAGGGTTTCTTC
TRBV13	-	TRBJ2-3	TRBD2	CASSLFLAESADTQYF	TGTGCCAGCAGCTTATTTCTAGCGGAAAGCGCAGATACGCAGTATTTT
TRBV4-2	-	TRBJ2-1	-	CASSQDIYEQFF	TGTGCCAGCAGCCAAGATATATATGAGCAGTTCTTC
TRBV7-8	-	TRBJ2-2	-	CASSLERRRDGGNTGELFF	TGTGCCAGCAGCTTAGAGAGGCGGCGGGATGGGGGGAACACCGGGGAGCTGTTTTTT
TRBV15	once	TRBJ2-3	-	CATSRDPNPTDTQYF	TGTGCCACCAGCAGAGATCCGAATCCCACAGATACGCAGTATTTT
TRBV11-3	-	TRBJ1-1	-	CASSLGQEGFEAFF	TGTGCCAGCAGCTTGGGGCAGGAGGGGTTTGAAGCTTTCTTT
TRBV27	once	TRBJ1-2	TRBD1	CASSPDRIHGYTF	TGTGCCAGCAGTCCGGACAGGATCCATGGCTACACCTTC
TRBV14	-	TRBJ1-1	-	CASSLNRGSNTEAFF	TGTGCCAGCAGCCTAAATAGAGGGAGTAACACTGAAGCTTTCTTT
TRBV5-1	-	TRBJ1-1	-	CASSLAVGLTEAFF	TGCGCCAGCAGCTTGGCCGTAGGGCTCACTGAAGCTTTCTTT
TRBV2	-	TRBJ1-5	-	CASSWGGPNQPQHF	TGTGCCAGCAGTTGGGGGGGCCCAAATCAGCCCCAGCATTTT
TRBV5-5	-	TRBJ1-5	TRBD1	CASSRTGALSNQPQHF	TGTGCCAGCAGCCGTACAGGGGCACTAAGCAATCAGCCCCAGCATTTT
TRBV7-9	-	TRBJ2-5	-	CASRKGETQYF	TGTGCCAGCAGGAAAGGGGAGACCCAGTACTTC
TRBV28	-	TRBJ1-5	TRBD1	CASSSGTGMSNQPQHF	TGTGCCAGCAGTTCGGGGACAGGGATGAGCAATCAGCCCCAGCATTTT